Presented here are 2 T cell receptor beta chains from one specimen sequenced in a study of T cell clonotyping in hematopoietic cell transplantation. Some clones are missing from TCRdb's copy, which holds only in-frame ones; the method was immunoSEQ multiplex PCR. In the table there are tens of thousands of clones, roughly 92% of which are singletons. The sequencing input was peripheral blood mononuclear cells. The receptor set was obtained from a woman aged 45-60 years in good health. Some clones in this sample may be carry-over from other donors' samples.

This chain joins TRBV4-2 and TRBJ2-3, with D uncertain. Trimming stripped 0 bases from V and 4 bases from J, with 11 bases between. This CDR3 contains 15 residues. Per germline, CDR1 LGHNA and CDR2 YNFKEQ. This CDR3 reads CASSQDSDPPDTQYF. In DNA form, the CDR3 reads TGTGCCAGCAGCCAAGACTCGGACCCCCCAGATACGCAGTATTTT.

The chain is built from TRBV5-6 and TRBJ2-3; 7 nucleotides align to TRBD1. Germline V lookup: CDR1 SGHDT, CDR2 YYEEEE. The V segment lost 4 bases and the J segment 7 bases; nucleotides outside the gene matches: 12. This CDR3 comprises 15 residues. CDR3 coding DNA: TGTGCCAGCAGCACTGACAGGGACCCCCTTCATACGCAGTATTTT. Protein sequence: CASSTDRDPLHTQYF.